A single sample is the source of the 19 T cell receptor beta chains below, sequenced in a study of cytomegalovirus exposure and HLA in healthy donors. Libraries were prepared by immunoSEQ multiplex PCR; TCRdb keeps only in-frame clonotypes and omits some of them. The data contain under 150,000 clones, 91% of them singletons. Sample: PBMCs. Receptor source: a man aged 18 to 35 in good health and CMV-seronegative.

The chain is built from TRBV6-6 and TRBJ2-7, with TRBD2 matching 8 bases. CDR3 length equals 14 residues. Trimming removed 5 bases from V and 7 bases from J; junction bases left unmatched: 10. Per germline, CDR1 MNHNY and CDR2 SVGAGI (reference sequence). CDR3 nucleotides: TGTGCCAGCAGTCACCCAGCGGGAGCTGGGGAGCAGTACGTC. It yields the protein CASSHPAGAGEQYV.

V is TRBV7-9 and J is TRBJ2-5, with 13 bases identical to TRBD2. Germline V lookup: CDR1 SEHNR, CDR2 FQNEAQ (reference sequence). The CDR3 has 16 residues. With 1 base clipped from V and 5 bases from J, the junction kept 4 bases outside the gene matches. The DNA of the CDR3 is TGTGCCAGCAGCTTAGGACTAGCGGGGGGCCGGGAGACCCAGTACTTC. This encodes CASSLGLAGGRETQYF.

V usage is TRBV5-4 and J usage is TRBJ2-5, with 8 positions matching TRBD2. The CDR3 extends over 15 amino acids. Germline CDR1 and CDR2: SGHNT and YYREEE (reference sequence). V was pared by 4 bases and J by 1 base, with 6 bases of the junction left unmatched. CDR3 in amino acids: CASSPIAGIQETQYF. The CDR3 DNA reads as TGTGCCAGCAGCCCCATAGCGGGAATCCAAGAGACCCAGTACTTC.

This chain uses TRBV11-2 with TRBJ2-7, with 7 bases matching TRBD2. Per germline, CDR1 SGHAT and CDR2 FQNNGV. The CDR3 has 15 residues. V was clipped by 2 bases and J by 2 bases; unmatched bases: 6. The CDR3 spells CASSLSEGGPYEQYV. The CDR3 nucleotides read TGTGCCAGCAGCTTATCCGAGGGAGGGCCCTACGAGCAGTACGTC.

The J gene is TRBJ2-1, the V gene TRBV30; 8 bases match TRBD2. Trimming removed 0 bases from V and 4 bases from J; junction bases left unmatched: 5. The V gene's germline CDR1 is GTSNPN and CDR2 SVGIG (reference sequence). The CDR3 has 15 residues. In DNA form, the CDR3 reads TGTGCCTGGAGTGTCTTCGGGGGGGGATACAATGAGCAGTTCTTC. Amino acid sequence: CAWSVFGGGYNEQFF.

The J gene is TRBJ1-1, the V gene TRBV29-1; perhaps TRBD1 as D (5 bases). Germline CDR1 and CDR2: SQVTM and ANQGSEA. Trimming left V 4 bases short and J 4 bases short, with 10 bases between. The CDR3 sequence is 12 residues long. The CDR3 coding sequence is TGCAGCGTTGGGGAGGGACCCACTGAAGCTTTCTTT. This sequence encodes CSVGEGPTEAFF.

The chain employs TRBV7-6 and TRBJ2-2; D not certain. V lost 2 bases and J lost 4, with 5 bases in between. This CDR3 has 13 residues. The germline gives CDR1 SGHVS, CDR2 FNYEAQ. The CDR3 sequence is CASSLRSTGELFF. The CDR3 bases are TGTGCCAGCAGCTTACGTAGCACCGGGGAGCTGTTTTTT.

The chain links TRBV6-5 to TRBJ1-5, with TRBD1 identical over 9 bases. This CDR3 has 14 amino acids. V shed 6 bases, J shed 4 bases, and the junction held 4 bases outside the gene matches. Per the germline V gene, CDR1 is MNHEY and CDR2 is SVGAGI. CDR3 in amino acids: CASSPDRGNQPQHF. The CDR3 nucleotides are TGTGCCAGCAGCCCAGACAGGGGGAATCAGCCCCAGCATTTT.

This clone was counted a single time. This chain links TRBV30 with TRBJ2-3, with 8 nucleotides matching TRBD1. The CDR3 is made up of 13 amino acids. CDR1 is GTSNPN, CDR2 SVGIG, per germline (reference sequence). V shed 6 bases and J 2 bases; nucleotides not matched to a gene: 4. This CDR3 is CACDRGPTDTQYF. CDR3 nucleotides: TGTGCCTGTGACAGGGGACCCACAGATACGCAGTATTTT.

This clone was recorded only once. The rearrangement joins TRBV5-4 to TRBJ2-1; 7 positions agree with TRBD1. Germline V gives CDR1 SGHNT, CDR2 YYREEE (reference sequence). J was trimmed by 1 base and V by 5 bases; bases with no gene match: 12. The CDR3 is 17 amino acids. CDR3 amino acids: CASRSGEGARSYNEQFF. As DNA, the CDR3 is TGTGCCAGCAGATCGGGCGAGGGGGCGCGGTCCTACAATGAGCAGTTCTTC.

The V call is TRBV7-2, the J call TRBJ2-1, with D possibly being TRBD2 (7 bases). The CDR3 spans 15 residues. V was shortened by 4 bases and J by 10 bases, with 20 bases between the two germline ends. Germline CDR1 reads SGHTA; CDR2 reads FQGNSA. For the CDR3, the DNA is TGTGCCAGCAGCTCAATAGGGGGAGGGCCGGGCGAGCAGTTCTTC. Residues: CASSSIGGGPGEQFF.

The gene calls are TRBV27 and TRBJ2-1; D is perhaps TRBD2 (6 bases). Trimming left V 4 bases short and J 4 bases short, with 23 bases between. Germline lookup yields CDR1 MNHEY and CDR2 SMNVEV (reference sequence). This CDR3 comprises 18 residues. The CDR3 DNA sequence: TGTGCCAGCAGTTGGGGGGAGACGCGGAGCAGGGCTTACAATGAGCAGTTCTTC. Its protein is CASSWGETRSRAYNEQFF.

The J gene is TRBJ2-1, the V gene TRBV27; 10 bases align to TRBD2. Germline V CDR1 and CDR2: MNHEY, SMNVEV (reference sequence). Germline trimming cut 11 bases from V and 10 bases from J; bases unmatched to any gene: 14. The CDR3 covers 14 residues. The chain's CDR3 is CASHESSGSREQFF. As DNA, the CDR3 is TGTGCCTCTCACGAGTCTAGCGGGAGCAGGGAGCAGTTCTTC.

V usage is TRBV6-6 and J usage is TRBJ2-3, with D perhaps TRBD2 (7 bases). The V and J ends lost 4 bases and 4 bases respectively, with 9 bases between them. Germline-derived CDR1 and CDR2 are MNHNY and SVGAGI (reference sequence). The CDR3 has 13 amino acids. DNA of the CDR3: TGTGCCAGCAGTTGGGGGGGCCCAGATACGCAGTATTTT. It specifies CASSWGGPDTQYF.

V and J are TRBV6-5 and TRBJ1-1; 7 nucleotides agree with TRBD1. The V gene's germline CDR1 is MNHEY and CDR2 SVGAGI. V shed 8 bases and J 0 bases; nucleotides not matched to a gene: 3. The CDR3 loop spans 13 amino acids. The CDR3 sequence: CASRGQMNTEAFF. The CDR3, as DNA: TGTGCCAGCCGGGGACAGATGAACACTGAAGCTTTCTTT.

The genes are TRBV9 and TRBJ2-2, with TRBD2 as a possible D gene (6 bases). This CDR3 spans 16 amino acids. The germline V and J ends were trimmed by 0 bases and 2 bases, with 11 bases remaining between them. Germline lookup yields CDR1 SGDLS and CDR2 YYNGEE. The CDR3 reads CASSVAGGTNTGELFF. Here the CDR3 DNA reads TGTGCCAGCAGCGTAGCGGGCGGGACTAACACCGGGGAGCTGTTTTTT.

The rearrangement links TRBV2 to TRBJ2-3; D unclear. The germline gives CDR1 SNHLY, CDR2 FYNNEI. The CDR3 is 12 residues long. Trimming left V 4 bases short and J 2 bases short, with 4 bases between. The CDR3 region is CASSAFTDTQYF. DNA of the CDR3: TGTGCCAGCAGTGCGTTCACAGATACGCAGTATTTT. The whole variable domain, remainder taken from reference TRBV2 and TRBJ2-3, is EPEVTQTPSHQVTQMGQEVILRCVPISNHLYFYWYRQILGQKVEFLVSFYNNEISEKSEIFDDQFSVERPDGSNFTLKIRSTKLEDSAMYFCASSAFTDTQYFGPGTRLTVL.

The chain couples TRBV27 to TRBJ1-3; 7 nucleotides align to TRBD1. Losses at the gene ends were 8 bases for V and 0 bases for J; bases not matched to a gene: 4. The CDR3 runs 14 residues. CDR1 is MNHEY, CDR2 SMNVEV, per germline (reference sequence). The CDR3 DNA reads TGTGCCAGCCGGGCAGGGGGCTCTGGAAACACCATATATTTT. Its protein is CASRAGGSGNTIYF.

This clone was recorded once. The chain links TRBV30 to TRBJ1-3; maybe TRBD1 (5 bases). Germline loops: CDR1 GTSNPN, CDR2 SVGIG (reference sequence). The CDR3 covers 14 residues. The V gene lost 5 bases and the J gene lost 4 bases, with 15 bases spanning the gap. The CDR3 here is CAWSGGGAGNTIYF. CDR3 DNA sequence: TGTGCCTGGTCCGGCGGGGGAGCAGGAAACACCATATATTTT.